This record concerns one T cell receptor (beta chain) sequence. Its target is not known. Method: immunoSEQ multiplex PCR; TCRdb's copy keeps in-frame clones and lacks some. Here the sample spans fewer than 35,000 clones, more than 90% being singletons. The germline gives CDR1 MDHEN, CDR2 SYDVKM. CDR3 length: 17 residues. Trimming cost V 2 bases and J 1 base; bases outside gene matches: 8. The sample belongs to a study of circulating and synovial CD4+ cells in juvenile arthritis. Study-level points and caveats: Bulk blood CD4 repertoires were more diverse than these.

V and J are TRBV28 and TRBJ2-4; 7 bases fit TRBD2. Sequenced sample: CD4+ T cells from blood. This sequence originates from a human donor with juvenile idiopathic arthritis. DNA of the CDR3: TGTGCCAGCAGTTTAGCGGGAGTATCTAAGGCCAAAAACATTCAGTACTTC. As protein: CASSLAGVSKAKNIQYF.